This T cell receptor beta chain was documented in a study of identical twins. This CDR3 has 15 amino acids. Germline V CDR1 and CDR2: SGHRS, YFSETQ. V lost 4 bases and J lost 10; bases outside the gene matches: 12. In every case, the donor was a healthy Caucasian. TCRdb called the 5' RACE reads again in MiXCR, with one record for every CDR3 protein. In the table there are 700,000 or so distinct CDR3 sequences, 8.6% of which are singletons. This clonotype was counted a few times. The antigen remains unidentified. Whole-study results and caveats: Twin-shared out-of-frame alpha sequences showed excess low generation probability. Cord blood beta clonotypes present at high abundance carried fewer insertions; no such pattern appeared in memory repertoires.

The same sample was also studied in work on yellow fever vaccine responses in identical twins. Per that paper: Twins' vaccine T cell response reportedly seemed partly convergent, partly personalized.

This clonotype originated in a woman between 18 and 29 years old in good health. The specimen was PBMCs. This sequence joins TRBV5-1 and TRBJ1-5; 9 nucleotides align to TRBD1. The chain's CDR3 is CASSEQGAVGGPQHF. Written as DNA, the CDR3 is TGCGCCAGCAGCGAACAGGGGGCCGTGGGGGGTCCCCAGCATTTT.